The 25 T cell receptor beta chains listed next were all sequenced from one sample in a study of cytomegalovirus exposure and HLA in healthy donors. 13 Jbeta primers and 60 Vbeta primers were used for the PCR. Clones were sequenced by immunoSEQ multiplex PCR, and TCRdb holds only the in-frame ones, with some missing. This table has some 62,000 clones, approximately 87% appearing once. Sequenced sample: PBMCs. The receptors were sampled from a man aged 18 to 35 in good health and CMV-seronegative.

V usage is TRBV7-2 and J usage is TRBJ1-1; 7 nucleotides agree with TRBD1. Germline loops: CDR1 SGHTA, CDR2 FQGNSA. This CDR3 contains 14 residues. V gave up 3 bases and J gave up 0 bases; unmatched junction bases: 1. DNA for the CDR3: TGTGCCAGCAGCTTTACAGGGGTGAACACTGAAGCTTTCTTT. Translating gives CASSFTGVNTEAFF.

This clone has just one count. The chain carries TRBV18 and TRBJ1-2; tentative D call: TRBD1 (6 bases). Trimming shortened V by 0 bases and J by 2 bases, and 10 bases separated the two germline ends. The CDR3 sequence is 15 residues long. Germline V gene lookup returns CDR1 KGHSH and CDR2 LQKENI. DNA for the CDR3: TGTGCCAGCTCACCACCCGACAGGTCCAACTATGGCTACACCTTC. This translates into CASSPPDRSNYGYTF.

The chain has TRBV7-8 and TRBJ1-6, with 7 bases aligning to TRBD1. The V gene end was trimmed by 5 bases and the J gene end by 7 bases; junction bases not matched to a gene: 14. This CDR3 has 17 amino acids. In germline, CDR1 is SGHVS, CDR2 FQNEAQ. The CDR3 DNA reads TGTGCCAGCAGCACCGCCCTCTACAGGGGAACGAATTCACCCCTCCACTTT. Translating gives CASSTALYRGTNSPLHF.

The chain uses TRBV27 and TRBJ2-1; 7 bases are shared with TRBD1. V was clipped by 3 bases and J by 5 bases; unmatched bases: 4. This CDR3 contains 14 residues. Germline V gene sequence: CDR1 MNHEY, CDR2 SMNVEV (reference sequence). The CDR3 sequence: CASSLGTVHNEQFF. The CDR3 nucleotides read TGTGCCAGCAGTTTGGGGACAGTCCACAATGAGCAGTTCTTC.

The chain couples TRBV7-8 to TRBJ2-5, with TRBD2 identical over 8 bases. Germline CDR1 is SGHVS and CDR2 is FQNEAQ. The CDR3 loop spans 13 amino acids. Trimming cost V 3 bases and J 7 bases; bases outside gene matches: 4. The chain's CDR3 is CASSFGGEVTQYF. The CDR3 DNA reads TGTGCCAGCAGCTTCGGGGGGGAAGTGACCCAGTACTTC.

In DNA form, the CDR3 reads TGTGCCTGGAGTGTACTATCGAACACTGAAGCTTTCTTT. Protein sequence: CAWSVLSNTEAFF. The chain recombines TRBV30 with TRBJ1-1, with no clear D. The CDR3 spans 13 residues. Trimming removed 0 bases from V and 1 base from J, with 6 bases in between. CDR1 and CDR2 from the germline V gene are GTSNPN and SVGIG (reference sequence).

Notes on this clone: The germline gene is not matched at one end of the junction; a read error may be the cause. The sample holds other DNA sequences that translate to the same CDR3. The V call is TRBV30, the J call TRBJ1-5; D is ambiguous. The CDR3 loop spans 13 amino acids. Germline V gene sequence: CDR1 GTSNPN, CDR2 SVGIG (reference sequence). CDR3 DNA sequence: TGTGCCTGGAGCGAGAGGGTCAATCAGCCTCAGCATTTT. This encodes CAWSERVNQPQHF. Variable domain in full (rest from reference TRBV30 and TRBJ1-5): SQTIHQWPATLVQPVGSPLSLECTVEGTSNPNLYWYRQAAGRGLQLLFYSVGIGQISSEVPQNLSASRPQDRQFILSSKKLLLSDSGFYLCAWSERVNQPQHFGDGTRLSIL.

There are a few counts of this clone. The V and J genes are TRBV9 and TRBJ1-4; tentative D call: TRBD1 (5 bases). CDR3 size: 14 residues. V lost 2 bases, J lost 8 bases, and 13 bases lay in between. Germline CDR1 is SGDLS and CDR2 is YYNGEE. The CDR3 DNA sequence: TGTGCCAGCAGCGTCGGGGGACTTGAAGAAAAACTGTTTTTT. It specifies CASSVGGLEEKLFF.

This clone was detected only once. The genes are TRBV30 and TRBJ2-7; D unresolved. Germline CDR1 reads GTSNPN; CDR2 reads SVGIG (reference sequence). Trimming shortened V by 1 base and J by 3 bases, and 4 bases separated the two germline ends. The CDR3 runs to 11 residues. The CDR3 DNA reads as TGTGCCTGGAGTGGCAGCTACGAGCAGTACTTC. Residues: CAWSGSYEQYF.

The chain has TRBV6-7 and TRBJ1-1, with 7 bases that match TRBD1. TRBV6-7 is marked as an open reading frame, function uncertain. The CDR3 spans 16 residues. V shed 0 bases, J shed 2 bases, and the junction held 6 bases outside the gene matches. For the CDR3, the DNA is TGTGCCAGCAGTTACTCGATGGGGACAGATAACACTGAAGCTTTCTTT. It codes for CASSYSMGTDNTEAFF.

The V and J genes are TRBV11-3 and TRBJ2-2; TRBD2 matches at 7 bases. The CDR3 consists of 15 residues. Germline-derived CDR1 and CDR2 are SGHNT and YENEEA. After removal of 5 bases from V and 4 bases from J, the junction contained 7 bases not matched to a gene. CDR3 DNA: TGTGCCAGCAGCCCAATGGGGGGGAGCACCGGGGAGCTGTTTTTT. This gives the protein CASSPMGGSTGELFF.

Details on this clone: The sample contains more than one DNA sequence encoding this CDR3. V usage is TRBV20-1 and J usage is TRBJ2-5; D may be TRBD2 (6 bases). Germline V gives CDR1 DFQATT, CDR2 SNEGSKA (reference sequence). The CDR3 consists of 11 residues. The V gene lost 3 bases and the J gene lost 5 bases, with 7 bases spanning the gap. The CDR3 sequence: CSASGGETQYF. The CDR3 coding sequence is TGCAGTGCTAGTGGAGGGGAGACCCAGTACTTC.

This sequence joins TRBV7-2 and TRBJ2-1; D may be TRBD1 (6 bases). The CDR3 loop spans 15 amino acids. Germline loops: CDR1 SGHTA, CDR2 FQGNSA. Trimming took off 0 bases at V and 0 bases at J, with 6 bases between the two ends. The CDR3 region has the DNA TGTGCCAGCAGCTTAGCGGGGGCCTCCTACAATGAGCAGTTCTTC. This translates into CASSLAGASYNEQFF.

The chain carries TRBV6-5 and TRBJ2-5, with a weak D call TRBD1 (5 bases). The V gene's germline CDR1 is MNHEY and CDR2 SVGAGI. CDR3 length: 13 residues. V was shortened by 7 bases and J by 3 bases, with 12 bases between the two germline ends. CDR3 amino acids: CASKTPREETQYF. DNA of the CDR3: TGTGCCAGCAAAACCCCCAGGGAAGAGACCCAGTACTTC.

The gene calls are TRBV4-2 and TRBJ2-3; D remains ambiguous. The CDR3 loop spans 15 amino acids. V lost 0 bases to trimming and J lost 0 bases, with 7 bases between them. Looked up from germline, CDR1 is LGHNA and CDR2 is YNFKEQ. The CDR3 is CASSQESYSTDTQYF. CDR3 DNA sequence: TGTGCCAGCAGCCAAGAGTCCTACAGCACAGATACGCAGTATTTT.

This clone showed up just once. The V and J genes are TRBV10-3 and TRBJ2-3; 10 nucleotides line up with TRBD1. The germline gives CDR1 ENHRY, CDR2 SYGVKD. Unmatched junction bases numbered 5, after V lost 3 bases and J lost 5 bases. The CDR3 has 15 residues. The CDR3 loop is CAISEGQGVRDTQYF. The DNA for the CDR3 is TGTGCCATCAGTGAAGGACAGGGGGTTCGAGATACGCAGTATTTT.

This chain uses TRBV6-5 with TRBJ2-7, with 7 bases that match TRBD1. The V gene's germline CDR1 is MNHEY and CDR2 SVGAGI. Trimming at V came to 5 bases and at J to 0 bases, leaving 7 bases not matched to a gene. There are 15 residues in the CDR3. The CDR3 sequence: CASSKDRAGSYEQYF. In nucleotides, the CDR3 is TGTGCCAGCAGTAAAGACAGGGCAGGCTCCTACGAGCAGTACTTC.

The gene calls are TRBV6-5 and TRBJ2-3; 9 nucleotides match TRBD1. The CDR3 sequence is 14 residues long. Trimming took 6 bases from V and 1 from J; bases not matched to a gene: 2. Germline assignment: CDR1 MNHEY and CDR2 SVGAGI. Written as DNA, the CDR3 is TGTGCCAGCAGGCGGACAGGGGGCACAGATACGCAGTATTTT. Translated: CASRRTGGTDTQYF.

This chain connects TRBV6-1 to TRBJ2-7; 9 nucleotides line up with TRBD1. CDR3 length: 13 amino acids. The trim removed 8 bases at V and 2 bases at J, leaving 4 bases unmatched. Per the germline V gene, CDR1 is MNHNS and CDR2 is SASEGT. Here the CDR3 reads CASRRTGAYEQYF. In DNA, the CDR3 is TGTGCCAGCCGAAGGACAGGGGCCTACGAGCAGTACTTC.

This clone was detected once. The CDR3 bases are TGTGCCAGCAGACAACTAGCGGGGGAGGAGACCCAGTACTTC. Its protein is CASRQLAGEETQYF. This chain joins TRBV27 and TRBJ2-5; the match to TRBD2 covers 11 bases. The germline gives CDR1 MNHEY, CDR2 SMNVEV (reference sequence). The CDR3 sequence is 14 residues long. V was pared by 6 bases and J by 5 bases, with 5 bases of the junction left unmatched.

The V call is TRBV5-4, the J call TRBJ2-1, with no clear D. V lost 1 base, J lost 10 bases, and 6 bases lay in between. The CDR3 is 11 amino acids. Germline V CDR1 and CDR2: SGHNT, YYREEE (reference sequence). In DNA, the CDR3 is TGTGCCAGCAGCTTGCTAGACGAGCAGTTCTTC. Translated, it gives CASSLLDEQFF.

This clone was observed a single time. V usage is TRBV19 and J usage is TRBJ2-2, with D tentatively TRBD2 (6 bases). The CDR3 runs to 14 residues. V was trimmed by 10 bases and J by 5 bases, leaving 17 bases between them. CDR1 and CDR2 from the germline V gene are LNHDA and SQIVND (reference sequence). Written as DNA, the CDR3 is TGTGCCACCAAGCCTTTTGGAGGGACCGGGGAGCTGTTTTTT. Amino acids: CATKPFGGTGELFF. The complete variable domain, with remaining parts taken from reference TRBV19 and TRBJ2-2, reads DGGITQSPKYLFRKEGQNVTLSCEQNLNHDAMYWYRQDPGQGLRLIYYSQIVNDFQKGDIAEGYSVSREKKESFPLTVTSAQKNPTAFYLCATKPFGGTGELFFGEGSRLTVL.

The chain combines TRBV21-1 with TRBJ2-7; the table's D call, TRBD1, has no DNA check behind it. TRBV21-1 is termed a pseudogene. CDR3 length: 15 amino acids. CDR3 amino acids: CASSKGQGLVYEQYF. CDR3 coding DNA: TGTGCCAGCAGCAAAGGACAGGGTCTGGTTTACGAGCAGTACTTC.

The chain joins TRBV9 to TRBJ1-3; D is possibly TRBD1 (5 bases). This CDR3 spans 14 amino acids. V was pared by 3 bases and J by 4 bases, with 11 bases between. CDR1 and CDR2 (germline): SGDLS, YYNGEE. In DNA, the CDR3 is TGTGCCAGCAGCGCCCAGGGTGGAGGAAACACCATATATTTT. Its translation: CASSAQGGGNTIYF.

The chain links TRBV29-1 to TRBJ2-7; 7 bases match TRBD1. The J segment lost 2 bases and the V segment lost 4 bases, leaving 5 bases of the junction unmatched. The CDR3 is 13 residues long. Looked up from germline, CDR1 is SQVTM and CDR2 is ANQGSEA. This chain's CDR3 is CSVGTTGPYEQYF. As DNA, the CDR3 is TGCAGCGTTGGCACGACAGGGCCCTACGAGCAGTACTTC.